Below, 26 T cell receptor beta chains from the same sample are listed, as sequenced in a study of beta chain features in type 1 diabetes. Since all of the isolated RNA was reverse transcribed, expressed TCRB transcripts were what got sequenced. Sequencing used immunoSEQ multiplex PCR; TCRdb keeps in-frame clones, though not all of them. The table has about 450,000 clones, about an eighth seen once. The sample taken for sequencing was naive CD4+ T cells from blood. All receptors derive from a woman aged 18 to 35 in good health.

This clone was observed a few times. The gene calls are TRBV18 and TRBJ2-2; either TRBD1 or TRBD2 may supply D (6 bases each). Germline V gene sequence: CDR1 KGHSH, CDR2 LQKENI. CDR3 length: 17 residues. The germline V and J ends were trimmed by 2 bases and 2 bases, with 15 bases remaining between them. In DNA, the CDR3 is TGTGCCAGCTCACCATTCCATCCGGGGGCCAACACCGGGGAGCTGTTTTTT. This codes for CASSPFHPGANTGELFF.

The chain uses TRBV27 and TRBJ2-6; D is uncertain. The CDR3 covers 15 residues. The germline V and J ends were trimmed by 5 bases and 1 base, with 9 bases remaining between them. Germline V gives CDR1 MNHEY, CDR2 SMNVEV (reference sequence). The CDR3: CASSPNYSGANVLTF. CDR3 DNA sequence: TGTGCCAGCAGTCCAAACTATTCTGGGGCCAACGTCCTGACTTTC. Together with reference TRBV27 and TRBJ2-6, the CDR3 gives the full variable domain: EAQVTQNPRYLITVTGKKLTVTCSQNMNHEYMSWYRQDPGLGLRQIYYSMNVEVTDKGDVPEGYKVSRKEKRNFPLILESPSPNQTSLYFCASSPNYSGANVLTFGAGSRLTVL.

J is TRBJ1-2 and V is TRBV7-8, with D possibly being TRBD1 (6 bases). The CDR3 sequence is 14 residues long. Germline V gives CDR1 SGHVS, CDR2 FQNEAQ. V lost 5 bases, J lost 0 bases, and 10 bases lay in between. CDR3 DNA: TGTGCCAGCAGCCCAGGGGCTACTAACTATGGCTACACCTTC. Its translation: CASSPGATNYGYTF.

This clone has more than one count but fewer than ten. The chain recombines TRBV2 with TRBJ2-7; D gene uncertain. Trimming stripped 6 bases from V and 12 bases from J, with 15 bases between. The CDR3 has 11 amino acids. Germline-derived CDR1 and CDR2 are SNHLY and FYNNEI. CDR3 in amino acids: CASRAAGRRYF. The CDR3 DNA reads TGTGCCAGCAGGGCCGCAGGTAGGCGGTACTTC. The full variable domain, in which reference TRBV2 and TRBJ2-7 provide the parts outside the CDR3, is EPEVTQTPSHQVTQMGQEVILRCVPISNHLYFYWYRQILGQKVEFLVSFYNNEISEKSEIFDDQFSVERPDGSNFTLKIRSTKLEDSAMYFCASRAAGRRYFGPGTRLTVT.

The chain uses TRBV6-6 and TRBJ2-7, with D perhaps matching TRBD1 or TRBD2 (5 bases each). With 5 bases removed from V and 3 bases from J, the gap between germline ends came to 11 bases. CDR3 length: 13 residues. Germline loops: CDR1 MNHNY, CDR2 SVGAGI (reference sequence). CDR3 nucleotide sequence: TGTGCCAGCAGTGCCGGGACGGGCTACGAGCAGTACGTC. This gives the protein CASSAGTGYEQYV.

This clone was picked up a small number of times. The chain carries TRBV28 and TRBJ2-7; 9 bases map to TRBD1. Germline trimming cut 6 bases from V and 6 bases from J; bases unmatched to any gene: 0. Germline CDR1 MDHEN, CDR2 SYDVKM. There are 11 residues in the CDR3. The CDR3 loop reads CASRTGGEQYV. The CDR3 DNA reads as TGTGCCAGCAGGACAGGGGGCGAGCAGTACGTC.

This clone was seen a handful of times. The chain couples TRBV6-6 to TRBJ2-2; 7 positions agree with TRBD1. The CDR3 is 14 amino acids. Germline loops: CDR1 MNHNY, CDR2 SVGAGI (reference sequence). Unmatched junction bases numbered 1, after V lost 0 bases and J lost 6 bases. CDR3 sequence: CASSYSDRAGELFF. Here the CDR3 DNA reads TGTGCCAGCAGTTACTCCGACAGGGCCGGGGAGCTGTTTTTT.

This chain joins TRBV5-1 and TRBJ2-7, with D maybe TRBD1 (5 bases). The CDR3 extends over 14 amino acids. V lost 1 base and J 1 base, leaving 9 bases between the germline ends. Germline CDR1 and CDR2: SGHRS and YFSETQ. As DNA, the CDR3 is TGCGCCAGCAGCTTGCAGGGCCAGTCCTACGAGCAGTACTTC. As protein: CASSLQGQSYEQYF.

This clone turned up a few times. The chain carries TRBV10-3 and TRBJ1-2; D gene uncertain. Germline V lookup: CDR1 ENHRY, CDR2 SYGVKD. V lost 0 bases and J 1 base, leaving 6 bases between the germline ends. The CDR3 has 14 residues. The CDR3 DNA is TGTGCCATCAGTGAGTCGGGTCTTAACTATGGCTACACCTTC. This translates into CAISESGLNYGYTF.

A few counts support this clone. The rearrangement uses TRBV27 and TRBJ2-2; no reliable D call. Germline V lookup: CDR1 MNHEY, CDR2 SMNVEV (reference sequence). This CDR3 spans 13 amino acids. V was trimmed by 3 bases and J by 3 bases, leaving 5 bases between them. CDR3 in DNA: TGTGCCAGCAGTTTTAGGGACACCGGGGAGCTGTTTTTT. Translated: CASSFRDTGELFF.

This clone has just a few counts. This rearrangement joins TRBV7-2 to TRBJ1-2; 9 nucleotides match TRBD1. The V and J ends lost 5 bases and 0 bases, in that order; junction bases with no gene match: 4. CDR3 length: 15 amino acids. The germline V gene has CDR1 SGHTA and CDR2 FQGNSA. The DNA for the CDR3 is TGTGCCAGCAGCGAGGGACAGGGAGCTAACTATGGCTACACCTTC. Its protein product is CASSEGQGANYGYTF.

This clone showed up just a few times. The rearrangement joins TRBV7-8 to TRBJ1-6, with 8 bases lining up with TRBD1. The germline gives CDR1 SGHVS, CDR2 FQNEAQ. CDR3 size: 15 residues. V lost 5 bases, J lost 10 bases, and 10 bases stayed unmatched. The CDR3 sequence is CASSELQGVGSPLHF. The DNA for the CDR3 is TGTGCCAGCAGCGAATTACAGGGGGTAGGCTCACCCCTCCACTTT.

V is TRBV9 and J is TRBJ2-5; D might be TRBD2 (5 bases). Germline values: CDR1 SGDLS, CDR2 YYNGEE. Trimming pared 3 bases from V and 5 bases from J, leaving 11 bases between. The CDR3 loop spans 13 amino acids. The CDR3 here is CASSGGFGETQYF. Here the CDR3 DNA reads TGTGCCAGCAGCGGAGGGTTTGGCGAGACCCAGTACTTC. Full variable domain (outside the CDR3, taken from reference TRBV9 and TRBJ2-5): DSGVTQTPKHLITATGQRVTLRCSPRSGDLSVYWYQQSLDQGLQFLIQYYNGEERAKGNILERFSAQQFPDLHSELNLSSLELGDSALYFCASSGGFGETQYFGPGTRLLVL.

The chain joins TRBV7-9 to TRBJ1-4; tentatively, D is TRBD1 (5 bases). The ends were cut back, 2 bases at V and 6 bases at J, with 10 bases in the middle. Germline lookup yields CDR1 SEHNR and CDR2 FQNEAQ (reference sequence). The CDR3 consists of 14 residues. In nucleotides, the CDR3 is TGTGCCAGCAGCTTACGAGGGGTCGATGAAAAACTGTTTTTT. This sequence encodes CASSLRGVDEKLFF.

This chain joins TRBV18 and TRBJ1-2; D uncertain. V was shortened by 5 bases and J by 2 bases, with 18 bases between the two germline ends. Germline V CDR1 and CDR2: KGHSH, LQKENI. This CDR3 has 16 amino acids. The CDR3 DNA sequence: TGTGCCAGCTCAATAAGCGGCGAGGGAAGCAACTATGGCTACACCTTC. Translated: CASSISGEGSNYGYTF.

This clone has a handful of counts. This chain uses TRBV9 with TRBJ2-1; unclear D gene. Trimming took off 4 bases at V and 6 bases at J, with 5 bases between the two ends. Germline loops: CDR1 SGDLS, CDR2 YYNGEE. This CDR3 contains 11 residues. The CDR3 loop is CASSLSNEQFF. The DNA for the CDR3 is TGTGCCAGCAGCCTCAGCAATGAGCAGTTCTTC. Together with reference TRBV9 and TRBJ2-1, the CDR3 gives the full variable domain: DSGVTQTPKHLITATGQRVTLRCSPRSGDLSVYWYQQSLDQGLQFLIQYYNGEERAKGNILERFSAQQFPDLHSELNLSSLELGDSALYFCASSLSNEQFFGPGTRLTVL.

This clone turned up a few times. This sequence joins TRBV5-1 and TRBJ2-3; 10 bases match TRBD2. CDR1 is SGHRS and CDR2 is YFSETQ in the germline V gene. The CDR3 has 16 amino acids. V lost 0 bases and J lost 5; bases outside the gene matches: 6. The CDR3 nucleotides are TGCGCCAGCAGCTTGGATACTAGCGGGGTAGGAGATACGCAGTATTTT. Residues: CASSLDTSGVGDTQYF.

This clone was counted between two and nine times. The chain has TRBV25-1 and TRBJ2-2; 9 positions match TRBD2. V trimming: 5 bases; J trimming: 9 bases; junction bases outside the gene matches: 7. The CDR3 is made up of 14 amino acids. Germline CDR1 is MGHDK and CDR2 is SYGVNS. CDR3 nucleotide sequence: TGTGCCAGCAGTTTCGCGGGAGGGAACCGGGAGCTGTTTTTT. It yields the protein CASSFAGGNRELFF.

This chain uses TRBV7-9 with TRBJ1-1; D not certain. CDR1 and CDR2 (germline): SEHNR, FQNEAQ (reference sequence). This CDR3 spans 11 amino acids. V dropped 6 bases and J dropped 6 bases, with 8 bases sitting between them. CDR3 sequence: CASSSYSEAFF. The CDR3 bases are TGTGCCAGCAGTTCTTACTCTGAAGCTTTCTTT.

This clone has a handful of counts. This chain links TRBV10-3 with TRBJ2-5, with no clear D. The J call may be in error: the DNA end matches TRBJ2-7 better. CDR1 is ENHRY, CDR2 SYGVKD, per germline. The length of the CDR3 is 12 residues. CDR3 in DNA: TGTGCCATCAGCTCCGATCTCTACGAGCAGTACTTC. This sequence encodes CAISSDLYEQYF.

The V and J genes are TRBV6-5 and TRBJ2-1; TRBD1 might be the D (5 bases). CDR3 length: 13 amino acids. CDR1 is MNHEY, CDR2 SVGAGI, per germline. V was cut by 2 bases and J by 10 bases, with 12 bases left in between. In DNA form, the CDR3 reads TGTGCCAGCAGTTACCGGCTAGGGGCCGAGCAGTTCTTC. Protein sequence: CASSYRLGAEQFF.

This clone was detected only a few times. The J gene is TRBJ1-4, the V gene TRBV5-4, with D perhaps TRBD1 (5 bases). The CDR3 sequence is 17 residues long. Trimming removed 2 bases at V and 4 bases at J, with 18 bases between. CDR1 is SGHNT, CDR2 YYREEE, per germline (reference sequence). CDR3 nucleotide sequence: TGTGCCAGCAGCTTTCCGGGACTGAAGACGCGTAATGAAAAACTGTTTTTT. Its protein product is CASSFPGLKTRNEKLFF.

The V call is TRBV10-3, the J call TRBJ1-1; a weak D match, TRBD1 (5 bases). V dropped 0 bases and J dropped 0 bases, with 8 bases sitting between them. Germline V gene data show CDR1 as ENHRY and CDR2 as SYGVKD. The CDR3 has 15 residues. The CDR3 here is CAISESLTVNTEAFF. In DNA, the CDR3 is TGTGCCATCAGTGAGTCCCTGACAGTGAACACTGAAGCTTTCTTT.

A few counts support this clone. The genes are TRBV30 and TRBJ2-7, with D uncertain. Germline CDR1 is GTSNPN and CDR2 is SVGIG (reference sequence). Trimming cost V 3 bases and J 3 bases, with 12 bases left between them. The CDR3 has 13 residues. Written as DNA, the CDR3 is TGTGCCTGGAGAGCCGAGACATACTACGAGCAGTACTTC. Its protein is CAWRAETYYEQYF.

The chain combines TRBV28 with TRBJ2-7; 9 positions agree with TRBD1. The CDR3 extends over 12 amino acids. V trimming: 6 bases; J trimming: 7 bases; junction bases outside the gene matches: 4. Germline CDR1 and CDR2: MDHEN and SYDVKM. CDR3 sequence reads: CASRTGTGEQYV. CDR3 DNA sequence: TGTGCCAGCAGGACAGGGACAGGGGAGCAGTACGTC.

The gene calls are TRBV7-9 and TRBJ2-7; a weak D match, TRBD1 (6 bases). Germline lookup yields CDR1 SEHNR and CDR2 FQNEAQ (reference sequence). With 4 bases removed from V and 2 bases from J, the gap between germline ends came to 15 bases. The CDR3 has 15 amino acids. In nucleotides, the CDR3 is TGTGCCAGCAGCTACACCGGACAGCCCCCCTACGAGCAGTACTTC. This sequence encodes CASSYTGQPPYEQYF.